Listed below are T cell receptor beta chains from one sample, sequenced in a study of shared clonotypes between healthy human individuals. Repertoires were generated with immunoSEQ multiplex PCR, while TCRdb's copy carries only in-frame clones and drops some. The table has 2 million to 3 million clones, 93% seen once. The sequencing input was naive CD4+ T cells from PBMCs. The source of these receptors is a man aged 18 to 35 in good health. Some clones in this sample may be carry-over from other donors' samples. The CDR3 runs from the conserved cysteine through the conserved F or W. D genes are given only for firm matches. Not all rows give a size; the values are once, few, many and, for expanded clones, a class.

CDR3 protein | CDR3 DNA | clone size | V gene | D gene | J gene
CASSLGLAGGELFF | TGCGCCAGCAGCCTGGGACTAGCGGGAGGGGAGCTGTTTTTT | . | TRBV5-1 | TRBD2 | TRBJ2-2
CASSYGTVGEAFF | TGTGCCAGCAGTTACGGGACCGTGGGAGAAGCTTTCTTT | . | TRBV6-5 | . | TRBJ1-1
CASSLVGSGELFF | TGCGCCAGCAGCTTGGTGGGGTCCGGGGAGCTGTTTTTT | few | TRBV5-1 | . | TRBJ2-2
CASTLTPSGANVLTF | TGTGCCAGCACTCTTACACCGTCTGGGGCCAACGTCCTGACTTTC | . | TRBV7-9 | . | TRBJ2-6
CASSLDRDRVYEQYF | TGTGCCAGCAGCTTAGATAGGGACAGGGTCTACGAGCAGTACTTC | few | TRBV11-3 | TRBD1 | TRBJ2-7
CASSQQGNTEAFF | TGTGCCAGCTCCCAACAGGGGAACACTGAAGCTTTCTTT | . | TRBV18 | . | TRBJ1-1
CSARTGRYNEQFF | TGCAGCGCCCGGACAGGGAGGTACAATGAGCAGTTCTTC | . | TRBV29-1 | TRBD1 | TRBJ2-1
CASSLAGRDQGYTF | TGTGCCAGCAGCTTAGCGGGCAGAGATCAGGGCTACACCTTC | . | TRBV7-9 | . | TRBJ1-2
CASSVGGGIQYF | TGTGCCAGCAGCGTAGGAGGAGGCATTCAGTACTTC | . | TRBV9 | . | TRBJ2-4
CASSSPGEPNHSTQYF | TGTGCCAGCAGCTCACCAGGAGAACCTAACCACAGTACGCAGTATTTT | . | TRBV28 | . | TRBJ2-3
CASSVSGNTEAFF | TGCGCCAGCAGTGTATCAGGGAACACTGAAGCTTTCTTT | few | TRBV10-1 | . | TRBJ1-1
CASSSGVSYEQYF | TGTGCCAGCAGCTCCGGGGTCTCCTACGAGCAGTACTTC | . | TRBV5-6 | . | TRBJ2-7
CASSPLRGGVTEAFF | TGTGCCAGCTCACCCTTACGAGGGGGTGTCACTGAAGCTTTCTTT | . | TRBV18 | . | TRBJ1-1